Sequencing of this T cell receptor beta chain was carried out in a study of control samples from healthy donors and cancer patients. The V gene's germline CDR1 is LGHDT and CDR2 YNNKEL (reference sequence). V gave up 1 base and J gave up 9 bases, with 10 bases separating them. The CDR3 contains 12 residues. Repertoires were generated with immunoSEQ multiplex PCR, while TCRdb's copy carries only in-frame clones and drops some. The repertoire includes 150,000 to 200,000 clones, around 91% of them detected once, and approximately 1.4% sits in the top ten. This clonotype originated in a woman aged 45-65 years in good health. Input material: blood. The chain couples TRBV3-1 (or the pseudogene TRBV3-2) to TRBJ2-7; D might be TRBD2 (5 bases). The CDR3 protein is CASSQGRAVQYF. In DNA, the CDR3 is TGTGCCAGCAGCCAAGGGCGGGCTGTGCAGTACTTC.